This is a list of T cell receptor beta chains from one sample in a study of T-cell memory formation after mild COVID-19. TCRdb redid the calling of the 5' RACE reads with MiXCR, one entry per CDR3 protein. The sample carries about 410,000 distinct CDR3 sequences, 20% to 30% recorded once. The sequencing sample was made of PBMCs or a T cell subset sorted from them (not recorded which). Every receptor here comes from an adult woman who had mild COVID-19 (a few samples of this study predate the infection). Cell type and time point are not known. Both conserved end residues are trimmed from each CDR3.

V gene	J gene	CDR3 protein
TRBV7-9	TRBJ1-1	ASSPWDGVAEAF
TRBV4-1	TRBJ2-1	ASSQEIGVLQQQF
TRBV4-3	TRBJ2-1	ASSQEIPPRGYNEQF
TRBV2	TRBJ2-3	AREGGVRDTQY
TRBV11-3	TRBJ2-5	ASSLVGTEQETQY
TRBV10-3	TRBJ2-1	AISESVAGVSYNEQF
TRBV6-2/TRBV6-3	TRBJ1-1	ASSYEGNTEAF
TRBV20-1	TRBJ2-3	SAVPGTWGTDTQY
TRBV27	TRBJ1-1	ASSPRQGWEAF
TRBV12-3/TRBV12-4	TRBJ2-3	ASSSTSGFTDTQY
TRBV20-1	TRBJ2-7	SATLGGPYEQY
TRBV4-2	TRBJ1-2	ASSQEGAFTGGYT
TRBV7-7	TRBJ2-2	ASSFAVGTSVNTGELF
TRBV7-2	TRBJ2-7	ASSLAGQAYEQY
TRBV20-1	TRBJ2-5	SARRQGRQETQY
TRBV7-2	TRBJ2-1	ASSLGSGRHNEQF
TRBV6-1	TRBJ1-2	ASSVADYGYT
TRBV7-9	TRBJ2-7	ASSFHLAGGRFAEQY
TRBV7-9	TRBJ1-2	ASSLAALRGGYT
TRBV7-8	TRBJ2-7	ASSPGTGGDYEQY
TRBV3-1	TRBJ2-1	ASSSRVNNEQF
TRBV29-1	TRBJ2-5	SVEDTLRGETQY
TRBV18	TRBJ2-1	ASSGPQGRYNEQF
TRBV6-1	TRBJ2-2	ASIGQNGIPGELF
TRBV14	TRBJ2-2	ASSQAWPGTRPRNTGELF
TRBV11-2	TRBJ2-1	ASSLGPTVSWVNEQF
TRBV29-1	TRBJ1-5	SVRDVGQPQH
TRBV5-6	TRBJ2-7	ASSWMTKRRRGNEQY
TRBV27	TRBJ2-7	ASRDLSGDYEQY